The entry below describes one TCR beta chain. The germline gives CDR1 KGHSH, CDR2 LQKENI. Germline trimming cut 1 base from V and 5 bases from J; bases unmatched to any gene: 14. This CDR3 comprises 17 residues. The data are from a study of blood T cell repertoires in COVID-19. Study context: From T cells, B-cell-depleted T cells, or PBMCs came the material, which was cDNA or gDNA.

Study processing details: By means of reference gene primer amplification, nucleated cell counts were estimated. Profiled with immunoSEQ multiplex PCR; TCRdb holds only in-frame clones, not every one. That table supplies the V and J calls and clone size; D and trimming were determined from the DNA. The repertoire consists of around 330,000 clones, with under 90% occurring once and the leading ten covering approximately 4.7%. Participants were placed into cohorts based on the clinical history they reported. The chain combines TRBV18 with TRBJ2-7, with 7 nucleotides matching TRBD1. The sequenced material came from PBMCs or T cells enriched from blood (not recorded which). The sequence derives from a man between 60 and 70 years old who had recovered from COVID-19. CDR3 residues: CASSPLLQTGYRDEQYF. The CDR3 DNA reads as TGTGCCAGCTCACCACTACTCCAGACAGGGTATAGGGACGAGCAGTACTTC. The full variable domain, in which reference TRBV18 and TRBJ2-7 provide the parts outside the CDR3, is NAGVMQNPRHLVRRRGQEARLRCSPMKGHSHVYWYRQLPEEGLKFMVYLQKENIIDESGMPKERFSAEFPKEGPSILRIQQVVRGDSAAYFCASSPLLQTGYRDEQYFGPGTRLTVT.